This T cell receptor beta chain came from a study of blood T cell repertoires in COVID-19 (dated by TCRdb to 2020 to 2021). For the study in its entirety: Collaborator samples came from the United States, Italy and Spain and covered acute and convalescent phases of COVID-19. The material from the prospective study consisted of cDNA or gDNA derived from T cells, B-cell-depleted T cells, or PBMCs. The dataset comprised deeply sampled blood TCRbeta repertoires from subjects exposed to, actively infected with, or recovered from COVID-19. The repertoires were released in a freely available public database meant as a resource for research on the immune response to SARS-CoV-2. The samples were drawn from the first 160 participants of the ongoing ImmuneRACE study and from 1,254 subjects provided by 6 global collaborators. A de-identified subject ID, COVID-19 status, age in years and sex were almost always included in the sample metadata. Where HLA class I and class II types were available, the types were taken from metadata supplied by the sample provider, not from assay-based typing. The paper's findings and limits, for the study overall: How much clinical and demographic metadata was included differed by source and by participant, and the metadata was provided uncurated.

As encoded in the germline V gene, CDR1 is MNHEY while CDR2 is SVGAGI. V lost 6 bases and J lost 7 bases, and the count of bases not matched to a germline gene is 14. Taken from cysteine to phenylalanine, the CDR3 has 15 residues. Of all the DNA, just the CDR3 is kept, 45 bases in frame from base 1. Participants in the prospective study were enrolled through a virtual design, were aged about 18 to 100 years, and lived in roughly 24 United States geographic areas. To assign participants to cohorts, the prospective study relied on clinical history that participants themselves reported in a screening survey and a study questionnaire. Mobile phlebotomists in the prospective study collected whole blood, serum and a nasopharyngeal or oropharyngeal swab from every participant. Over an approximately 2-month period, participants in the prospective study had the option of providing additional blood draws and questionnaires. Before DNA extraction, prospective study blood samples were shipped either frozen or at room temperature.

TCRbeta CDR3 regions were amplified from genomic DNA using the immunoSEQ Assay, a bias-controlled multiplex PCR. Under the source paper's analysis protocol: Nucleated cell counts per sample were estimated from amplification of reference gene primers within the assay. To quantify the absolute abundance of each unique TCRbeta CDR3 rearrangement, sequence reads were collapsed and filtered. For each sample, productive Simpson clonality was calculated as the square root of Simpson's diversity index across productive rearrangements. TCRdb took this table from immuneACCESS and kept in-frame rearrangements with V and J called. Such tables lack part of the clones; where checked against another copy, unresolved V genes explain under half of the gap, and the rest is unexplained. The V and J calls and clone size were taken over from that table, and D and trimming were inferred from the DNA. The sample table lists some 140,000 clones, 84% of them with a count of one. The ten largest clones capture 5% to 6% of the sample.

Comments on this clone: Its binding antigen is unknown. No base quality information exists; no much larger clone differs at one position.

The sequenced sample was PBMCs or T cells enriched from blood (not recorded which). Here the chain combines TRBV6-5 and TRBJ2-7; 8 nucleotides in the junction match TRBD2. This sequence originates from a man aged 35 to 55 with acute COVID-19. The CDR3: CASSGSGRVAGEQYF. Read as DNA, the sequence is TGTGCCAGCAGCGGAAGCGGGAGAGTCGCGGGTGAGCAGTACTTC.